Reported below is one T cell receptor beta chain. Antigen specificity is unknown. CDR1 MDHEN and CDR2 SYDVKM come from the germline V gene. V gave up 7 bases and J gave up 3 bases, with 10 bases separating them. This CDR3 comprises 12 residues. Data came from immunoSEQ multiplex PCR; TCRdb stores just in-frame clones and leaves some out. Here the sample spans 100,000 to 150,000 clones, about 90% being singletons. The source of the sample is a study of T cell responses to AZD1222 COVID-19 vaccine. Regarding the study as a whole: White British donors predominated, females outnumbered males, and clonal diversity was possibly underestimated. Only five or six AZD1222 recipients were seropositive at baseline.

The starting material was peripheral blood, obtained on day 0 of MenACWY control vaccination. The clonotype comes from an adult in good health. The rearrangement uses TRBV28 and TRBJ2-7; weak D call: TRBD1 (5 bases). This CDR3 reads CASKDTVYEQYF. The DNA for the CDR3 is TGTGCCAGCAAGGACACCGTCTACGAGCAGTACTTC.